This T cell receptor (beta chain) was obtained from a study of shared clonotypes between healthy human individuals. About this clone itself: Its antigen is unidentified.

For each subset, genomic DNA was distributed in equal portions over several immunoSEQ plates. Libraries were prepared by immunoSEQ multiplex PCR; TCRdb keeps only in-frame clonotypes and omits some of them. The table shows a few hundred thousand clones, with approximately 65% occurring only once. Study observations and caveats: Only a few donors were included, so the genetic and exposure-history diversity represented was limited.

Germline CDR1 is SEHNR and CDR2 is FQNEAQ (reference sequence). The CDR3 extends over 13 amino acids. Germline trimming cut 5 bases from V and 4 bases from J; bases unmatched to any gene: 2. This receptor was obtained from a young man in good health. What was sequenced was memory CD4+ T cells sorted from blood. Stated subset: CD45RA-negative fraction. The V gene is TRBV7-9, the J gene TRBJ2-3, with 8 nucleotides matching TRBD2. Written as DNA, the CDR3 is TGTGCCAGCAGCCGCGGGGGGCCAGATACGCAGTATTTT. Its translation: CASSRGGPDTQYF.